Below, one T cell receptor beta chain is given with its context. The CDR3 sequence is 15 residues long. Germline CDR1 is KGHDR and CDR2 is SFDVKD. With 3 bases removed from V and 6 bases from J, the gap between germline ends came to 14 bases. These data belong to a study of blood T cell repertoires in COVID-19. Study-wide background: The analysed material was cDNA or gDNA that came from T cells, B-cell-depleted T cells, or PBMCs.

Authors' analysis steps: Using reference gene primer amplification, nucleated cell counts were estimated. Sequencing used immunoSEQ multiplex PCR; TCRdb keeps in-frame clones, though not all of them. V and J calls and clone size are those listed in that table; D and trimming were worked out from the DNA. This sample has 70,000 to 90,000 clones, with roughly 88% found just once. The J gene is TRBJ1-5, the V gene TRBV24-1, with D unclear. Source material: peripheral blood. The clonotype comes from a man in his fifties or sixties with acute or convalescent COVID-19. CDR3 sequence: CATSDRREGTQPQHF. The CDR3, as DNA: TGTGCCACCAGTGATCGACGGGAAGGAACTCAGCCCCAGCATTTT.